The rows below give T cell receptor beta chains drawn from one sample of a study of blood T cell repertoires in COVID-19. Repertoires were generated with immunoSEQ multiplex PCR, while TCRdb's copy carries only in-frame clones and drops some. In the table there are a few hundred thousand clones, 70% to 90% of which are singletons. Sequencing used PBMCs or T cells enriched from blood (not recorded which). The receptors shown here come from a woman aged 55-75 years who had recovered from COVID-19. The CDR3 runs from the conserved cysteine through the conserved F or W. Fields, in order: CDR3 length, clone size, D gene, J gene, V gene, CDR3 DNA, CDR3 protein. A D gene is named only where the DNA matches it firmly. The size field is filled for only some rows; it gives once, few, many or a size class.

16 | - | TRBD1 | TRBJ1-5 | TRBV24-1 | TGTGCCACCAGTGATTCGACAGGGGGGATCAATCAGCCCCAGCATTTT | CATSDSTGGINQPQHF
15 | - | - | TRBJ1-1 | TRBV6-5 | TGTGCCAGCACCCCGTCCCGGCGGGGGACAACTGAAGCTTTCTTT | CASTPSRRGTTEAFF
12 | - | TRBD1 | TRBJ1-1 | TRBV29-1 | TGCAGCGACCGACAGGGGAACACTGAAGCTTTCTTT | CSDRQGNTEAFF
16 | few | - | TRBJ1-1 | TRBV6-5 | TGTGCCAGCAGTTACTCGAGAGCAACGCCGAACACTGAAGCTTTCTTT | CASSYSRATPNTEAFF
14 | - | - | TRBJ1-3 | TRBV6-5 | TGTGCCAGTACTCGGGCAGGGAGGGGAAACACCATATATTTT | CASTRAGRGNTIYF
13 | - | - | TRBJ1-1 | TRBV3-1/TRBV3-2 | TGTGCCAGCAGCCAAGTAGGGGACACTGAAGCTTTCTTT | CASSQVGDTEAFF
15 | - | TRBD1 | TRBJ1-5 | TRBV6-5 | TGTGCCAGCAGTTACGGGACAGGGGGCGATCAGCCCCAGCATTTT | CASSYGTGGDQPQHF
14 | - | TRBD2 | TRBJ2-5 | TRBV5-1 | TGCGCCAGCAGCTTCCTGGGGGGGCAAGAGACCCAGTACTTC | CASSFLGGQETQYF
16 | - | - | TRBJ2-1 | TRBV5-1 | TGCGCCAGCAGCTCAGGGTTTCAGAGCTCCTACAATGAGCAGTTCTTC | CASSSGFQSSYNEQFF
13 | - | TRBD1 | TRBJ1-5 | TRBV6-5 | TGTGCCAGCAGTCTGACAGGGACAAATCCCCAGCATTTT | CASSLTGTNPQHF
16 | - | TRBD2 | TRBJ2-5 | TRBV5-1 | TGCGCCAGCAGCTTGGTCCCCCTAGCGGGACAAGAGACCCAGTACTTC | CASSLVPLAGQETQYF
16 | - | TRBD2 | TRBJ2-5 | TRBV6-5 | TGTGCCAGCAGTTCGGGGACTAGCGGGGTTATTGAGACCCAGTACTTC | CASSSGTSGVIETQYF
13 | - | - | TRBJ1-4 | TRBV15 | TGTGCCACCAGCAGAGACAGAAATGAAAAACTGTTTTTT | CATSRDRNEKLFF
15 | once | TRBD1 | TRBJ2-7 | TRBV11-3 | TGTGCCAGCAGCGCCGGACAGGGTATGCCCTACGAGCAGTACTTC | CASSAGQGMPYEQYF
15 | - | - | TRBJ2-6 | TRBV30 | TGTGCCTGGACCATAGAGGGTTCTGGGGCCAACGTCCTGACTTTC | CAWTIEGSGANVLTF
13 | - | - | TRBJ1-1 | TRBV20-1 | TGCAGTGCTAGTCCGTCAGGGAACGCTGAAGCTTTCTTT | CSASPSGNAEAFF
13 | once | TRBD1 | TRBJ2-2 | TRBV9 | TGTGCCAGCACGCGAACAGGGGCCGGGGAGCTGTTTTTT | CASTRTGAGELFF
14 | - | TRBD2 | TRBJ2-1 | TRBV9 | TGTGCCAGCAGCCCACGGGGGGATTACAATGAGCAGTTCTTC | CASSPRGDYNEQFF
14 | - | TRBD1 | TRBJ1-2 | TRBV19 | TGTGCCAGTAGGACGGGACAGGGAAACTATGGCTACACCTTC | CASRTGQGNYGYTF
14 | - | - | TRBJ2-2 | TRBV10-3 | TGTGCCATCAGTTACAGGGATCGGGCCGGGGAGCTGTTTTTT | CAISYRDRAGELFF
14 | - | TRBD2 | TRBJ2-1 | TRBV10-1 | TGCGCCAGCAGTGCGACTAGCGACTACAATGAGCAGTTCTTC | CASSATSDYNEQFF
13 | - | - | TRBJ1-2 | TRBV30 | TGTGCCTGGACCTCCACAGGGAACTATGGCTACACCTTC | CAWTSTGNYGYTF
16 | - | - | TRBJ2-2 | TRBV11-2 | TGTGCCAGCAGCTGGCGGAGGCAGGCGAACACCGGGGAGCTGTTTTTT | CASSWRRQANTGELFF
19 | once | - | TRBJ1-4 | TRBV11-3 | TGTGCCAGCACCCCGGGCGGCAGGGGCGTCGAGCTAACTAATGAAAAACTGTTTTTT | CASTPGGRGVELTNEKLFF
14 | - | - | TRBJ1-1 | TRBV5-6 | TGTGCCAGCAGCTCCGGGATCATGAACACTGAAGCTTTCTTT | CASSSGIMNTEAFF
16 | - | - | TRBJ2-4 | TRBV19 | TGTGCCAGTAGTTGGTCGGCAGGTGTGGCCAAAAACATTCAGTACTTC | CASSWSAGVAKNIQYF
15 | - | TRBD2 | TRBJ2-5 | TRBV11-2 | TGTGCCAGCAGCTTACTAGCGGGTCTGGGGGAGACCCAGTACTTC | CASSLLAGLGETQYF
13 | - | TRBD1 | TRBJ1-5 | TRBV11-3 | TGTGCCAGCAGCTTACAGGGGGATCAGCCCCAGCATTTT | CASSLQGDQPQHF
20 | - | TRBD2 | TRBJ2-2 | TRBV12-5 | TGTGCTAGTGGTTTGAAGTCCTGGGGCCCGGGACTAGACCTCACCGGGGAGCTGTTTTTT | CASGLKSWGPGLDLTGELFF
13 | - | - | TRBJ1-4 | TRBV19 | TGTGCCAGTAGTAAGGGGGTTCAACAGGAACTGTTTTTT | CASSKGVQQELFF
16 | once | - | TRBJ2-1 | TRBV30 | TGTGCCTGGAGCCGTCTGGGGGGGGGCCTCTACAATGAGCAGTTCTTC | CAWSRLGGGLYNEQFF
15 | - | - | TRBJ1-3 | TRBV9 | TGTGCCAGCAGCGAACGACAGGTAGAAGGAAACACCATATATTTT | CASSERQVEGNTIYF
15 | few | TRBD1 | TRBJ2-5 | TRBV3-1/TRBV3-2 | TGTGCCAGCAGCCAAGGGTCAGGGGGCGTGGAGACCCAGTACTTC | CASSQGSGGVETQYF
16 | - | - | TRBJ1-1 | TRBV5-8 | TGTGCCAGCATCCTGAGTGTGGGGGCTCAGAACACTGAAGCTTTCTTT | CASILSVGAQNTEAFF
14 | - | - | TRBJ1-5 | TRBV2 | TGTGCCAGCAGCCCAGGGAGGGGCAATCAGCCCCAGCATTTT | CASSPGRGNQPQHF
19 | once | TRBD2 | TRBJ2-6 | TRBV5-4 | TGTGCCAGCAGCTTGTGGGGACGGGGGGTCTTCTCTGGGGCCAACGTCCTGACTTTC | CASSLWGRGVFSGANVLTF
15 | - | - | TRBJ2-3 | TRBV7-9 | TGTGCCAGCAGCCCCAGCCTCGACTTCACAGATACGCAGTATTTT | CASSPSLDFTDTQYF
16 | - | - | TRBJ1-3 | TRBV25-1 | TGTGCCAGCAGTGAAGGCGGGGCTGACTCTGGAAACACCATATATTTT | CASSEGGADSGNTIYF
14 | - | - | TRBJ2-1 | TRBV4-2 | TGTGCCAGCAGCCAAGGGGGGGAACACAATGAGCAGTTCTTC | CASSQGGEHNEQFF
15 | - | - | TRBJ1-2 | TRBV6-5 | TGTGCCAGCAGTTACTCGATGTGGGGAGGCTATGGCTACACCTTC | CASSYSMWGGYGYTF
13 | few | - | TRBJ2-2 | TRBV27 | TGTGCCAGCAGTTTGGTGGGCGTCGGGGAGCTGTTTTTT | CASSLVGVGELFF
15 | - | TRBD2 | TRBJ2-1 | TRBV5-4 | TGTGCCAGCAGCTTGGCGCGGGGGGCGAGCAATGAGCAGTTCTTC | CASSLARGASNEQFF
15 | once | - | TRBJ2-3 | TRBV6-5 | TGTGCCAGCAGTTACTCCAGGGTTAGCACAGATACGCAGTATTTT | CASSYSRVSTDTQYF
14 | - | - | TRBJ2-5 | TRBV4-1 | TGCGCCAGCAGCCAAGACAGGGATGGGGAGACCCAGTACTTC | CASSQDRDGETQYF
17 | - | TRBD1 | TRBJ1-4 | TRBV4-1 | TGCGCCAGCAGCCAAAAGACAGGGGGCCTGACTAATGAAAAACTGTTTTTT | CASSQKTGGLTNEKLFF
13 | - | TRBD2 | TRBJ2-5 | TRBV19 | TGTGCCAGTAGTAGGGAGGGCCAAGAGACCCAGTACTTC | CASSREGQETQYF
13 | once | - | TRBJ2-2 | TRBV12-3/TRBV12-4 | TGTGCCAGCGGGGGGACCTACACCGGGGAGCTGTTTTTT | CASGGTYTGELFF
15 | - | TRBD1 | TRBJ1-1 | TRBV7-9 | TGTGCCAGCAGCTTAGGGACAGGTGGGGACACTGAAGCTTTCTTT | CASSLGTGGDTEAFF
14 | - | - | TRBJ2-3 | TRBV24-1 | TGTGCCACCAGTAGGACAATAAGCACAGATACGCAGTATTTT | CATSRTISTDTQYF
15 | once | - | TRBJ1-2 | TRBV7-2 | TGTGCCAGCAGCTTAGTGTCAGGTGCTAACTATGGCTACACCTTC | CASSLVSGANYGYTF
16 | - | - | TRBJ1-1 | TRBV2 | TGTGCCAGCCAGGACAGCCTAGGGTCGGTGGGCACTGAAGCTTTCTTT | CASQDSLGSVGTEAFF
16 | - | TRBD1 | TRBJ2-2 | TRBV5-4 | TGTGCCAGCAGGAGGGGACAGGGAACGAACACCGGGGAGCTGTTTTTT | CASRRGQGTNTGELFF
15 | - | TRBD2 | TRBJ2-7 | TRBV7-2 | TGTGCCAGCAGCCCACTAGCGGGGGGGCTTAACGAGCAGTACTTC | CASSPLAGGLNEQYF